These 29 T cell receptor beta chains came from one sample sequenced in a study of Graves' ophthalmopathy and Graves' hyperthyroidism. TCR beta CDR3 amplification used RNA transcripts. An opening RT-PCR round employed HTBI primers and preceded a second-round multiplex PCR. TCRdb reprocessed the multiplex PCR reads via MiXCR and lists one record per CDR3 protein. The sample shows 200,000 to 300,000 distinct CDR3 sequences, around 50% of them seen only once. Specimen: peripheral blood. The source of these receptors is an adult man with Graves' ophthalmopathy.

In DNA, the CDR3 is TGTGCCAGCAGCTCCCGGGGGGACGGGACCCCAGAGACCCAGTACTTC. Amino acids: CASSSRGDGTPETQYF. The rearrangement uses TRBV7-3 and TRBJ2-5; 7 bases are shared with TRBD2. J lost 4 bases, V lost 4 bases, and 12 bases had no gene match. CDR3 length: 16 amino acids. Germline lookup yields CDR1 SGHTA and CDR2 FQGTGA. The full variable domain, with the rest looked up from reference TRBV7-3 and TRBJ2-5, is GAGVSQTPSNKVTEKGKYVELRCDPISGHTALYWYRQSLGQGPEFLIYFQGTGAADDSGLPNDRFFAVRPEGSVSTLKIQRTERGDSAVYLCASSSRGDGTPETQYFGPGTRLLVL.

This clonotype was counted between two and nine times. The genes are TRBV5-5 and TRBJ1-1; 12 nucleotides match TRBD1. Germline CDR1 is SGHKS and CDR2 is YYEKEE (reference sequence). The length of the CDR3 is 16 residues. Trimming took 4 bases from V and 4 from J; bases not matched to a gene: 8. The CDR3 loop is CASSPGQGAVGTEAFF. The CDR3 DNA sequence: TGTGCCAGCAGCCCGGGACAGGGGGCAGTAGGCACTGAAGCTTTCTTT.

The chain uses TRBV18 and TRBJ1-1; D might be TRBD1 (5 bases). Trimming stripped 5 bases from V and 7 bases from J, with 11 bases between. Germline V CDR1 and CDR2: KGHSH, LQKENI. This CDR3 has 12 residues. The CDR3 reads CASSGFGGEAFF. The CDR3 coding sequence is TGTGCCAGCTCAGGGTTTGGGGGTGAAGCTTTCTTT.

Remarks on this clonotype: This may be a read error: a much more frequent sequence differs by one nucleotide. This sequence joins TRBV10-3 and TRBJ2-7; D is undetermined. The CDR3 runs to 14 residues. V lost 11 bases to trimming and J lost 4 bases, with 21 bases between them. In germline, CDR1 is ENHRY, CDR2 SYGVKD. The CDR3 spells CAAKLGPLRYEQYF. CDR3 DNA sequence: TGTGCCGCCAAGCTGGGTCCCCTAAGGTACGAGCAGTACTTC.

Comments on this clonotype: Possible read error: a much larger clone is one base away. The missing conserved phenylalanine or tryptophan at the end of this CDR3 makes a read error likely. The V and J genes are TRBV7-6 and TRBJ1-2; 7 nucleotides line up with TRBD1. With 6 bases clipped from V and 2 bases from J, the junction kept 6 bases outside the gene matches. CDR3 length equals 14 residues. Per germline, CDR1 SGHVS and CDR2 FNYEAQ. The CDR3 reads CASSDRDLNYGYTL. The CDR3 region has the DNA TGTGCCAGCAGTGACAGGGATCTGAACTATGGCTACACCCTC.

The chain employs TRBV2 and TRBJ1-5; maybe TRBD1 (5 bases). This CDR3 has 13 residues. The V end was cut by 6 bases, the J end by 10 bases, with 16 bases between. Germline values: CDR1 SNHLY, CDR2 FYNNEI. In DNA, the CDR3 is TGTGCCAGCAGATCCCTCGGTGGGGGACCCCAGCATTTT. It codes for CASRSLGGGPQHF.

This clonotype occurred a few times. V usage is TRBV24-1 and J usage is TRBJ2-1; no reliable D call. The CDR3 length is 16 residues. Trimming took 3 bases from V and 6 from J, leaving 17 bases between them. Germline V gives CDR1 KGHDR, CDR2 SFDVKD. The CDR3 DNA is TGTGCCACCAGTGATAGAGAACACATTATAACCAATGAGCAGTTCTTC. Translated: CATSDREHIITNEQFF.

The chain couples TRBV7-9 to TRBJ2-7, with unresolved D. There are 16 residues in the CDR3. CDR1 and CDR2 (germline): SEHNR, FQNEAQ (reference sequence). V lost 3 bases and J 0 bases, leaving 15 bases between the germline ends. CDR3 sequence (DNA): TGTGCCAGCAGCTTCGGTGGTGGGCGCACCTCCTACGAGCAGTACTTC. It translates to CASSFGGGRTSYEQYF. Full variable domain (rest looked up from reference TRBV7-9 and TRBJ2-7): DTGVSQNPRHKITKRGQNVTFRCDPISEHNRLYWYRQTLGQGPEFLTYFQNEAQLEKSRLLSDRFSAERPKGSFSTLEIQRTEQGDSAMYLCASSFGGGRTSYEQYFGPGTRLTVT.

This clonotype was seen a handful of times. This sequence joins TRBV24-1 and TRBJ2-5, with D unclear. V dropped 5 bases and J dropped 1 base, with 10 bases sitting between them. Germline-derived CDR1 and CDR2 are KGHDR and SFDVKD. CDR3 size: 14 residues. CDR3 region: CATSGGGIQETQYF. DNA of the CDR3: TGTGCCACCAGTGGAGGCGGAATCCAAGAGACCCAGTACTTC.

V is TRBV7-2 and J is TRBJ2-7; tentative D call: TRBD2 (5 bases). V was trimmed by 3 bases and J by 2 bases, leaving 14 bases between them. This CDR3 region has 15 residues. Germline V gene data show CDR1 as SGHTA and CDR2 as FQGNSA. The CDR3 DNA is TGTGCCAGCAGCTTGAAGGCGGGCCTTACCTACGAGCAGTACTTC. It yields the protein CASSLKAGLTYEQYF.

V usage is TRBV24-1 and J usage is TRBJ2-7; no firm D call. The CDR3 sequence is 13 residues long. V was cut by 5 bases and J by 6 bases, with 13 bases left in between. CDR1 and CDR2 (germline): KGHDR, SFDVKD. CDR3 protein: CATSAALMGEQYF. As DNA, the CDR3 is TGTGCCACCAGTGCCGCCTTGATGGGCGAGCAGTACTTC.

This clonotype was counted many times. The chain combines TRBV10-3 with TRBJ1-2, with a possible D match to TRBD1 (6 bases). Deletions cut 3 bases from V and 6 bases from J, with 8 bases between. Germline V CDR1 and CDR2: ENHRY, SYGVKD. CDR3 length: 12 residues. CDR3 sequence reads: CAISERQDGYTF. CDR3 DNA sequence: TGTGCCATCAGTGAAAGACAGGATGGCTACACCTTC.

This chain joins TRBV7-2 and TRBJ2-7; 9 nucleotides agree with TRBD1. V dropped 3 bases and J dropped 5; count of bases not matched to a gene: 5. Per germline, CDR1 SGHTA and CDR2 FQGNSA. The CDR3 sequence is 14 residues long. The CDR3 nucleotides are TGTGCCAGCAGCTTCGGGACAGGGAGCAACGAGCAGTACTTC. Its protein is CASSFGTGSNEQYF. Filled out from reference TRBV7-2 and TRBJ2-7, the complete variable domain reads GAGVSQSPSNKVTEKGKDVELRCDPISGHTALYWYRQSLGQGLEFLIYFQGNSAPDKSGLPSDRFSAERTGGSVSTLTIQRTQQEDSAVYLCASSFGTGSNEQYFGPGTRLTVT.

This clonotype was observed a few times. The chain has TRBV7-9 and TRBJ2-2; D is perhaps TRBD1 (5 bases). With 4 bases removed from V and 3 bases from J, the gap between germline ends came to 15 bases. In germline, CDR1 is SEHNR, CDR2 FQNEAQ (reference sequence). The CDR3 is 16 amino acids. CDR3 region: CASSSSGHVHTGELFF. The CDR3 DNA reads TGTGCCAGCAGCTCGTCAGGACACGTTCACACCGGGGAGCTGTTTTTT.

This chain joins TRBV5-4 and TRBJ2-7; unclear D gene. V lost 0 bases and J lost 0, with 10 bases in between. CDR1 and CDR2 (germline): SGHNT, YYREEE (reference sequence). The CDR3 length is 15 residues. The CDR3 region is CASSLGAPYSYEQYF. CDR3 DNA: TGTGCCAGCAGCTTGGGGGCCCCCTACTCCTACGAGCAGTACTTC.

V gene TRBV9 combines with J gene TRBJ2-7; no clear D. CDR3 length equals 12 residues. Trimming cost V 4 bases and J 4 bases, with 9 bases left between them. The germline V gene has CDR1 SGDLS and CDR2 YYNGEE. For the CDR3, the DNA is TGTGCCAGCAGCCAAGATCATTACGAGCAGTACTTC. Translated, it gives CASSQDHYEQYF.

This clonotype came up a few times. The V call is TRBV11-2, the J call TRBJ2-2; 7 nucleotides align to TRBD1. Germline V gene lookup returns CDR1 SGHAT and CDR2 FQNNGV. The ends lost 5 bases at V and 1 base at J; junction bases unmatched: 4. The CDR3 has 15 residues. The CDR3 coding sequence is TGTGCCAGCAGCCGGGACAGCTTGAACACCGGGGAGCTGTTTTTT. Amino acids: CASSRDSLNTGELFF.

CDR3 in DNA: TGTGCCAGCAGTTTATTTACAGGGACCGGGGAGCTGTTTTTT. Translation gives CASSLFTGTGELFF. The chain combines TRBV12-3 or TRBV12-4 with TRBJ2-2, with D possibly matching TRBD1 (6 bases). Trimming cost V 2 bases and J 5 bases, with 9 bases left between them. The CDR3 runs 14 residues.

A few counts support this clonotype. This rearrangement joins TRBV24-1 to TRBJ2-2; D is unclear. Trimming removed 2 bases at V and 1 base at J, with 4 bases between. Germline CDR1 and CDR2: KGHDR and SFDVKD. This CDR3 spans 14 amino acids. Written as DNA, the CDR3 is TGTGCCACCAGTGATTGGGGGAACACCGGGGAGCTGTTTTTT. This encodes CATSDWGNTGELFF.

This sequence joins TRBV5-1 and TRBJ1-4, with a weak D call TRBD1 (5 bases). The V end lost 7 bases, the J end lost 4 bases, and 14 bases lay between the germline ends. Germline V lookup: CDR1 SGHRS, CDR2 YFSETQ. The CDR3 contains 14 residues. CDR3 sequence (DNA): TGCGCCAGCGCGACAGATCCTCTTAATGAAAAACTGTTTTTT. It translates to CASATDPLNEKLFF. Full variable domain (outside the CDR3, taken from reference TRBV5-1 and TRBJ1-4): KAGVTQTPRYLIKTRGQQVTLSCSPISGHRSVSWYQQTPGQGLQFLFEYFSETQRNKGNFPGRFSGRQFSNSRSEMNVSTLELGDSALYLCASATDPLNEKLFFGSGTQLSVL.

This clonotype has only a few counts. The chain employs TRBV9 and TRBJ2-6; 9 bases align to TRBD1. The CDR3 spans 16 residues. Germline V gene lookup returns CDR1 SGDLS and CDR2 YYNGEE. The V segment lost 3 bases and the J segment 2 bases; nucleotides outside the gene matches: 3. The CDR3 coding sequence is TGTGCCAGCAGCGAGAGACAGGGGGCTGGGGCCAACGTCCTGACTTTC. Encoded protein: CASSERQGAGANVLTF.

In this sample, this clonotype turned up a few times. The chain is built from TRBV20-1 and TRBJ1-2; 9 bases match TRBD1. J gave up 4 bases and V 5 bases, and 11 bases lay outside the gene matches. The CDR3 is 15 residues long. Germline-derived CDR1 and CDR2 are DFQATT and SNEGSKA (reference sequence). The CDR3 sequence: CSALTGTGPVYGYTF. The CDR3 DNA follows: TGCAGTGCTTTGACCGGGACAGGGCCTGTCTATGGCTACACCTTC.

This clonotype showed up just a few times. This chain connects TRBV20-1 to TRBJ2-5, with D possibly being TRBD1 (6 bases). Germline-derived CDR1 and CDR2 are DFQATT and SNEGSKA (reference sequence). With 3 bases removed from V and 1 base from J, the gap between germline ends came to 9 bases. There are 13 residues in the CDR3. CDR3 coding DNA: TGCAGTGCTAGGGGGACACCCCAAGAGACCCAGTACTTC. This sequence encodes CSARGTPQETQYF.

With regard to this clonotype: Mismatch with germline at one junction end may stem from a read error. The CDR3 bases are TGTGCCAGCAGTGAAGTGAGACGGAGAGTAAGGACTGAAGCTTTCTTT. It codes for CASSEVRRRVRTEAFF. This chain uses TRBV10-3 with TRBJ1-1; D not resolved. The CDR3 sequence is 16 residues long. The germline gives CDR1 ENHRY, CDR2 SYGVKD.

A word on this clonotype: The junction and the germline gene differ at one end; a read error may be behind it. This chain links TRBV4-1 with TRBJ2-7; D is unresolved. Germline CDR1 is MGHRA and CDR2 is YSYEKL. This CDR3 is 13 amino acids long. The CDR3: CASSQDPLYEQYF. The DNA of the CDR3 is TGTGCCAGCAGCCAAGATCCCCTGTACGAGCAGTACTTC.

This clonotype has more than one count but fewer than ten. V usage is TRBV7-2 and J usage is TRBJ1-1; the D gene is possibly TRBD1 (5 bases). This CDR3 comprises 15 residues. Germline assignment: CDR1 SGHTA and CDR2 FQGNSA. V was cut by 2 bases and J by 2 bases, with 12 bases left in between. CDR3 sequence reads: CASSLIQGTNTEAFF. The CDR3 nucleotides read TGTGCCAGCAGCTTAATCCAGGGAACCAACACTGAAGCTTTCTTT.

This clonotype was counted many times. The chain joins TRBV12-3 or TRBV12-4 to TRBJ2-5; TRBD1 agrees at 7 bases. CDR3 length: 13 amino acids. J lost 2 bases, V lost 7 bases, and 4 bases had no gene match. Here the CDR3 reads CASTQGLQETQYF. CDR3 in DNA: TGTGCCAGCACACAGGGGCTGCAAGAGACCCAGTACTTC.

This clonotype was picked up a small number of times. The V and J genes are TRBV7-2 and TRBJ1-5; maybe TRBD1 (6 bases). This CDR3 has 15 amino acids. With 5 bases removed from V and 5 bases from J, the gap between germline ends came to 16 bases. Germline V CDR1 and CDR2: SGHTA, FQGNSA. CDR3 region: CASSLEQGLDQPQHF. CDR3 nucleotides: TGTGCCAGCAGCCTCGAACAGGGCTTGGATCAGCCCCAGCATTTT.

V is TRBV20-1 and J is TRBJ1-1, with D possibly TRBD1 on 6 matching bases. Germline values: CDR1 DFQATT, CDR2 SNEGSKA (reference sequence). This CDR3 region has 14 residues. The V end lost 0 bases, the J end lost 5 bases, and 13 bases lay between the germline ends. Here the CDR3 reads CSARDGRGRTEAFF. CDR3 DNA sequence: TGCAGTGCTAGAGATGGCAGGGGACGGACTGAAGCTTTCTTT.